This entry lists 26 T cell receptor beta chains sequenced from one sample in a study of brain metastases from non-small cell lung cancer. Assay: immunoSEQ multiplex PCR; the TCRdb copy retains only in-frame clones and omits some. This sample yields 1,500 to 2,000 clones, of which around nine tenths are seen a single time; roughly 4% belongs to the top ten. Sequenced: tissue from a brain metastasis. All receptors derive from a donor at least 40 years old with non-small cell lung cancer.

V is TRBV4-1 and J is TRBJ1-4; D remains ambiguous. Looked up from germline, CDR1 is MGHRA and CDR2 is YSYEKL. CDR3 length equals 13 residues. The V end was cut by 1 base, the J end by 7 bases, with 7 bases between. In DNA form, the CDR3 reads TGCGCCAGCAGCCAAGTTACGTCTGAAAAACTGTTTTTT. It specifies CASSQVTSEKLFF.

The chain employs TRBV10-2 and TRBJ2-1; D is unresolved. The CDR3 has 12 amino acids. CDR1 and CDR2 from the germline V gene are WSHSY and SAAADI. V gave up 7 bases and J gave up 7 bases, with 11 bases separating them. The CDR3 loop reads CASTSTRNEQFF. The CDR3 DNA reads TGCGCCAGCACCTCGACAAGGAATGAGCAGTTCTTC.

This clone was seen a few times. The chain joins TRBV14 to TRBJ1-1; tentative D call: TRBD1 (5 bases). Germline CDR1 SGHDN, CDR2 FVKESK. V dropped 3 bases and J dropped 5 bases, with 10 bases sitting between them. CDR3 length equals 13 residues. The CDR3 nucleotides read TGTGCCAGCAGCCACGACAGACTTACTGAAGCTTTCTTT. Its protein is CASSHDRLTEAFF.

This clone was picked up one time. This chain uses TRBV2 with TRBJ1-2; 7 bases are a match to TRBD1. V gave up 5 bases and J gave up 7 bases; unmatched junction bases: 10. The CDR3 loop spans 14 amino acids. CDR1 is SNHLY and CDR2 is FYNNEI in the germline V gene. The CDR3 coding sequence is TGTGCCAGCAGTAAGGACAGGTGGCAGGGTGGCTACACCTTC. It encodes CASSKDRWQGGYTF.

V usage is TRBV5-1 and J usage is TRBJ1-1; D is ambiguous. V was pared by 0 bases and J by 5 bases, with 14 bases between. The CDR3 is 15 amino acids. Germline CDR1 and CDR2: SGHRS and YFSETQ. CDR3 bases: TGCGCCAGCAGCTTGGTCTGGGCCGCACGGACTGAAGCTTTCTTT. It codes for CASSLVWAARTEAFF.

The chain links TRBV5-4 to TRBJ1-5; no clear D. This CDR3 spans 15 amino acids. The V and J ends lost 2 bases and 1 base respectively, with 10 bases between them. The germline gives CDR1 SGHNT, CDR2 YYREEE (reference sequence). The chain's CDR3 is CASSFTPESNQPQHF. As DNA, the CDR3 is TGTGCCAGCAGCTTTACTCCGGAAAGCAATCAGCCCCAGCATTTT.

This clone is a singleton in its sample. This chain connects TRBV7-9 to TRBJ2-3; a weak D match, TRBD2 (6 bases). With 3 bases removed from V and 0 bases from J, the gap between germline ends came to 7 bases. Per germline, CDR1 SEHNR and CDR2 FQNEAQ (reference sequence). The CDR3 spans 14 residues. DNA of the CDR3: TGTGCCAGCAGCTTTGGGAGGAGCACAGATACGCAGTATTTT. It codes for CASSFGRSTDTQYF.

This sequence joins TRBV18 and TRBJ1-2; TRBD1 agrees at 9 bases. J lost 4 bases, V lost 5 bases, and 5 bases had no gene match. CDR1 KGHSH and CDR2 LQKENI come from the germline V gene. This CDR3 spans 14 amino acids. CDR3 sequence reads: CASSSDRGIYGYTF. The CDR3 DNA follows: TGTGCCAGCTCATCAGACAGGGGGATCTATGGCTACACCTTC.

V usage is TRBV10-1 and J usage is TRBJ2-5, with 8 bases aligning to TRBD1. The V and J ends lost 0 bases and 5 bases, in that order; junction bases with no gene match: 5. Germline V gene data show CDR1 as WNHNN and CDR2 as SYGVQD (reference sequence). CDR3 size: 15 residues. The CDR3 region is CASSESDRAGETQYF. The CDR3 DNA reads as TGCGCCAGCAGTGAGTCGGACAGGGCGGGGGAGACCCAGTACTTC.

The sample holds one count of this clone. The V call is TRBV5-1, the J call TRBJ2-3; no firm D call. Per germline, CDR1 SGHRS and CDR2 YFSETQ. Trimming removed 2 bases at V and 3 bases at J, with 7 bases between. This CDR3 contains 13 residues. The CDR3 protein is CASSFSGTDTQYF. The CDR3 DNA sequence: TGCGCCAGCAGCTTTTCAGGAACAGATACGCAGTATTTT.

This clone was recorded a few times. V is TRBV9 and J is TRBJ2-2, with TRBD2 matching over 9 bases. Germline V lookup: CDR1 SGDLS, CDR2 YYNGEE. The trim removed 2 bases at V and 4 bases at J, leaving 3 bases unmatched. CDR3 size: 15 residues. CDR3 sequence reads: CASSVASGVTGELFF. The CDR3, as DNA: TGTGCCAGCAGCGTCGCTAGCGGGGTCACCGGGGAGCTGTTTTTT.

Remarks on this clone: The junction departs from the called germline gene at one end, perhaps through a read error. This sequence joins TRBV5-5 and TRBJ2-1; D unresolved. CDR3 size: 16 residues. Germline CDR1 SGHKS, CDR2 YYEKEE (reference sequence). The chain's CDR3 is CASSLEGLGTYNKQFF. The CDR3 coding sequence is TGTGCCAGCAGCTTGGAAGGCCTAGGAACCTACAATAAGCAGTTCTTC.

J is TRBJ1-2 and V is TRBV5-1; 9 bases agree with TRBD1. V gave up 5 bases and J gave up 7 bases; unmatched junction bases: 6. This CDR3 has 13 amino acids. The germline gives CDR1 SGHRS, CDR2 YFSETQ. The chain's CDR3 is CASSEQGAGGYTF. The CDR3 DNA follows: TGCGCCAGCAGTGAACAGGGGGCAGGTGGCTACACCTTC. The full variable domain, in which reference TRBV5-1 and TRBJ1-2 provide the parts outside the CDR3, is KAGVTQTPRYLIKTRGQQVTLSCSPISGHRSVSWYQQTPGQGLQFLFEYFSETQRNKGNFPGRFSGRQFSNSRSEMNVSTLELGDSALYLCASSEQGAGGYTFGSGTRLTVV.

The CDR3, as DNA: TGTGCCAGCAGCTTGGCAGGGGGCGGGACCGGGGAGCTGTTTTTT. It yields the protein CASSLAGGGTGELFF. The gene calls are TRBV5-4 and TRBJ2-2, with TRBD1 identical over 8 bases. This CDR3 has 15 residues. Germline V gives CDR1 SGHNT, CDR2 YYREEE (reference sequence). The J segment lost 5 bases and the V segment lost 0 bases, leaving 3 bases of the junction unmatched.

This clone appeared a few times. The CDR3: CASSLRHEQYF. The DNA for the CDR3 is TGTGCCAGCAGCTTACGGCACGAGCAGTACTTC. The chain is built from TRBV11-3 and TRBJ2-7, with no clear D. In germline, CDR1 is SGHNT, CDR2 YENEEA. V was cut by 2 bases and J by 5 bases, with 4 bases left in between. CDR3 size: 11 residues.

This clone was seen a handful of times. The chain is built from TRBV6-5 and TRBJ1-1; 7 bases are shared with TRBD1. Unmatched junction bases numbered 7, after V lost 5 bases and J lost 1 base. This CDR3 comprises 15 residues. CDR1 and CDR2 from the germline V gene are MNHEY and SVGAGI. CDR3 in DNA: TGTGCCAGCAGTCCCCAACGGACAGGGAACACTGAAGCTTTCTTT. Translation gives CASSPQRTGNTEAFF.

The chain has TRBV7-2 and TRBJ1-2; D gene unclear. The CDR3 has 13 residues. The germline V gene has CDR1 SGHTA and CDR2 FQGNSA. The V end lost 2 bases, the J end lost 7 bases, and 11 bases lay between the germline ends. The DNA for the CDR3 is TGTGCCAGCAGCTTAAGGGCCCCTCTTGGCTACACCTTC. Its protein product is CASSLRAPLGYTF.

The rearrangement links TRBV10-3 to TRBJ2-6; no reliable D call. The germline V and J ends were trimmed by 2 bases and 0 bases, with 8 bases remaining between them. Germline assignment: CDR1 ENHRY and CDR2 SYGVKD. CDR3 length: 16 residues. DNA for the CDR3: TGTGCCATCAGTGAGATAAGGAACTCTGGGGCCAACGTCCTGACTTTC. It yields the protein CAISEIRNSGANVLTF.

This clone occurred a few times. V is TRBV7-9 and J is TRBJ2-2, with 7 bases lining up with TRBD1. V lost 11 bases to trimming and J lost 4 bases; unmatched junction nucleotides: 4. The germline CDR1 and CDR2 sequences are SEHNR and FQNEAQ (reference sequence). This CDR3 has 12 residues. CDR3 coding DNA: TGTGCCGGGGGACAGATCACCGGGGAGCTGTTTTTT. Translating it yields CAGGQITGELFF.

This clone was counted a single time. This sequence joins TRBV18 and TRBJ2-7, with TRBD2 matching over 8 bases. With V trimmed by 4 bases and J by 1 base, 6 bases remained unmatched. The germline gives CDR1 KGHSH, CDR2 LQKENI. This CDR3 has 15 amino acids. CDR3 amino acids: CASSLGGDMSYEQYF. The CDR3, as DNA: TGTGCCAGCTCACTCGGGGGGGACATGTCCTACGAGCAGTACTTC.

The CDR3 sequence: CASSQDLFGMGRYEQYF. DNA for the CDR3: TGCGCCAGCAGCCAAGACCTATTCGGGATGGGGCGCTACGAGCAGTACTTC. This sequence joins TRBV4-1 and TRBJ2-7, with D possibly called TRBD1 or TRBD2 (5 bases each). This CDR3 region has 17 residues. The germline V gene encodes CDR1 MGHRA and CDR2 YSYEKL. V lost 0 bases to trimming and J lost 3 bases, with 18 bases between them.

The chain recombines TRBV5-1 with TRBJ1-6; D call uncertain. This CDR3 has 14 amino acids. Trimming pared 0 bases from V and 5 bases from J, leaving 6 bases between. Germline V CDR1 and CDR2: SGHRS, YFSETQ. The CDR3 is CASSLGFHNSPLHF. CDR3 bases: TGCGCCAGCAGCTTGGGATTTCATAATTCACCCCTCCACTTT.

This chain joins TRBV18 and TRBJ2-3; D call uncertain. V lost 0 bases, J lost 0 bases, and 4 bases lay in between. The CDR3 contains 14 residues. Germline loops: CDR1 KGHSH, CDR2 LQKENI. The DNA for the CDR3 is TGTGCCAGCTCACCACCCTGGAGCACAGATACGCAGTATTTT. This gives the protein CASSPPWSTDTQYF.

The CDR3 sequence is CATSDPKDRGQETQYF. As DNA, the CDR3 is TGTGCCACCAGTGACCCTAAAGACAGGGGCCAGGAGACCCAGTACTTC. The chain links TRBV24-1 to TRBJ2-5; 8 positions agree with TRBD1. The length of the CDR3 is 16 residues. V shed 4 bases, J shed 5 bases, and the junction held 11 bases outside the gene matches. Germline V CDR1 and CDR2: KGHDR, SFDVKD.

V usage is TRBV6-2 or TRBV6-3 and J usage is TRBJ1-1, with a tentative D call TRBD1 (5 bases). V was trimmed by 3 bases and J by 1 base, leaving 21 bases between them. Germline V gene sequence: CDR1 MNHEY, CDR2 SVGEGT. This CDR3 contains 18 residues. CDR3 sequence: CASSYEKVYRFPNTEAFF. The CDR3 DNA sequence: TGTGCCAGCAGTTATGAAAAGGTATACAGGTTCCCGAACACTGAAGCTTTCTTT.

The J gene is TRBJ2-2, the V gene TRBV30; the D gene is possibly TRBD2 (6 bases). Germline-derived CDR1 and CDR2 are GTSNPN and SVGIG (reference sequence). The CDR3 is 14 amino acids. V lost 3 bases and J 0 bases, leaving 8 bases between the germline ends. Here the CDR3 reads CAWRGLTNTGELFF. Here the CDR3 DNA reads TGTGCCTGGAGGGGACTTACGAACACCGGGGAGCTGTTTTTT.